This T cell receptor beta chain is from a study of T cells in women clearing cervical HPV infection. Study-wide context: Cases: HPV16-related CIN3 or worse on histology, 2 invasive cancers.

Turning to this clone: The CDR3 end lies 3 residues beyond the end of the read and is filled in from the germline J gene.

Data came from immunoSEQ multiplex PCR; TCRdb stores just in-frame clones and leaves some out. The sample is made up of tens of thousands of clones, and the top ten hold 1.4% of it. The V and J ends lost 6 bases and 10 bases respectively, with 13 bases between them. The CDR3 spans 13 residues. Germline CDR1 reads SGHTA; CDR2 reads FQGNSA. The chain combines TRBV7-2 with TRBJ1-6, with D unresolved. The source material was blood buffy coat. The source is a woman between 18 and 69 years old with a cervical HPV16 infection that either progressed to CIN3+ or cleared (not recorded which). Incomplete CDR3 DNA: TGTGCCAGCAGTTCAACTCGGTTCTCACCC. Its protein is CASSSTRFSP. In full, the CDR3 is CASSSTRFSPLHF.